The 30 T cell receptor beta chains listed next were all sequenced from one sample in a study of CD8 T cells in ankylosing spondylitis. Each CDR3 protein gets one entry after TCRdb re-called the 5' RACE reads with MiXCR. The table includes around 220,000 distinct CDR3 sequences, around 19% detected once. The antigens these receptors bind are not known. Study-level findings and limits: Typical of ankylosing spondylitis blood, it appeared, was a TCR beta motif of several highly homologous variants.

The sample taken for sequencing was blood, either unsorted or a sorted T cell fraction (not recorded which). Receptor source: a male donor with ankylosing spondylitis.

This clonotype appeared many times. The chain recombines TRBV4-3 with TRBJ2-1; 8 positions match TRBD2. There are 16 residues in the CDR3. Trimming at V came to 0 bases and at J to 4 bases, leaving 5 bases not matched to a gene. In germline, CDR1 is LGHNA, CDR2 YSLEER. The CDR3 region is CASSQDLAGQYNEQFF. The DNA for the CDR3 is TGCGCCAGCAGCCAAGACCTAGCGGGCCAGTACAATGAGCAGTTCTTC.

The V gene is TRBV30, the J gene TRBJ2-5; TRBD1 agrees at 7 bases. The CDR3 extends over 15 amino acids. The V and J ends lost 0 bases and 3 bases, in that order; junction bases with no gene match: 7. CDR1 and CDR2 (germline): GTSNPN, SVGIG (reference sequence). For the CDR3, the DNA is TGTGCCTGGAGTGTCCAGGCAGGGGGTAAAGAGACCCAGTACTTC. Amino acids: CAWSVQAGGKETQYF.

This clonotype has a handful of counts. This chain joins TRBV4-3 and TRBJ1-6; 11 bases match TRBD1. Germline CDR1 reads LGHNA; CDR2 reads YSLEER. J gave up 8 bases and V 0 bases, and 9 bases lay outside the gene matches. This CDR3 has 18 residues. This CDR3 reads CASSQEVPGQGAYSPLHF. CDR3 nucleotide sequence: TGCGCCAGCAGCCAAGAAGTACCAGGACAGGGGGCGTATTCACCCCTCCACTTT.

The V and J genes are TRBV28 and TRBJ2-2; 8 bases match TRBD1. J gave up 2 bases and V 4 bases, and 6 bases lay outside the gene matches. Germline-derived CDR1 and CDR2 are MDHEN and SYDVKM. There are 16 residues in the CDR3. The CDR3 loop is CASSSTGQVNTGELFF. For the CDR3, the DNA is TGTGCCAGCAGTTCCACGGGACAGGTTAACACCGGGGAGCTGTTTTTT.

DNA for the CDR3: TGCGCCAGCAGCAAACTAGCGGGAGTTGAGCAGTTCTTC. Protein product: CASSKLAGVEQFF. V is TRBV4-1 and J is TRBJ2-1, with 11 positions matching TRBD2. The CDR3 extends over 13 amino acids. The ends lost 5 bases at V and 9 bases at J; junction bases unmatched: 3. Per germline, CDR1 MGHRA and CDR2 YSYEKL.

The CDR3 DNA reads TGTGCCAGCAGTCAATCGACAGGGGTGGAGACCCAGTACTTC. Its translation: CASSQSTGVETQYF. The chain has TRBV27 and TRBJ2-5; 8 positions match TRBD1. Trimming at V came to 5 bases and at J to 5 bases, leaving 7 bases not matched to a gene. Looked up from germline, CDR1 is MNHEY and CDR2 is SMNVEV (reference sequence). CDR3 length equals 14 residues.

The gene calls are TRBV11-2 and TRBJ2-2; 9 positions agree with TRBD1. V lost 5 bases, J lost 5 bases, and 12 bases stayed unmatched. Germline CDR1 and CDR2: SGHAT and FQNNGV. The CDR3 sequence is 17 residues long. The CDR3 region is CASSPTQGAVRTGELFF. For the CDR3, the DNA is TGTGCCAGCAGCCCCACACAGGGGGCCGTGAGGACCGGGGAGCTGTTTTTT.

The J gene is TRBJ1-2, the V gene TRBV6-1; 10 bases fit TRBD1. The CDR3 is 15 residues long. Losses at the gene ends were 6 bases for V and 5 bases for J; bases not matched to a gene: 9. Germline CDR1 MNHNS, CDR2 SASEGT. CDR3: CASSTGTGATYGYTF. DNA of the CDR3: TGTGCCAGCAGCACCGGGACAGGGGCCACGTATGGCTACACCTTC.

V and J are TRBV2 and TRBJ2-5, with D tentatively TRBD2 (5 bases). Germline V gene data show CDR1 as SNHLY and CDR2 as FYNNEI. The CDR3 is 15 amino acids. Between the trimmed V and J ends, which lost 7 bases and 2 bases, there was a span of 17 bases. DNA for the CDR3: TGTGCCAGCAAACTCCTTGTAGAGGGTCAAGAGACCCAGTACTTC. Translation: CASKLLVEGQETQYF.

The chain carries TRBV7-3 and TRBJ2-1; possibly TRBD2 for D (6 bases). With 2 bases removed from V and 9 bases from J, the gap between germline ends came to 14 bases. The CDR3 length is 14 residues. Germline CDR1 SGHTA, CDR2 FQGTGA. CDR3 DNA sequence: TGTGCCAGCAGCTTAGGAGGCGGGAAAGGTGAGCAGTTCTTC. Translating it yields CASSLGGGKGEQFF.

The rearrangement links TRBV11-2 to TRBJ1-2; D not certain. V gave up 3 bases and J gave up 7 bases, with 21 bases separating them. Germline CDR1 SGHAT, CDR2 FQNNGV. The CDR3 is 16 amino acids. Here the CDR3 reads CASSFGDSPRSAGYTF. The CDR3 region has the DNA TGTGCCAGCAGCTTCGGCGATTCCCCCCGGTCAGCTGGCTACACCTTC.

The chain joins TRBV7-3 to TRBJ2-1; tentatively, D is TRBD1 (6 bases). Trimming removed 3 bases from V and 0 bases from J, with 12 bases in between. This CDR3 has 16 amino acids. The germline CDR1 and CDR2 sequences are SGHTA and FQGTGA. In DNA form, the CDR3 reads TGTGCCAGCAGCTTTGACGGGACAAACTCCTACAATGAGCAGTTCTTC. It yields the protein CASSFDGTNSYNEQFF.

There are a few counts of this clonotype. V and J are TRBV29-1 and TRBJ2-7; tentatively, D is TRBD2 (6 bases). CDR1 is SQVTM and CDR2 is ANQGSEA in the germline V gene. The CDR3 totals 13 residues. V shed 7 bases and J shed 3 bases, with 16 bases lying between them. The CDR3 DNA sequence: TGCAGCGCCCTCTCGGGGGTAAGCTACGAGCAGTACTTC. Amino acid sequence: CSALSGVSYEQYF.

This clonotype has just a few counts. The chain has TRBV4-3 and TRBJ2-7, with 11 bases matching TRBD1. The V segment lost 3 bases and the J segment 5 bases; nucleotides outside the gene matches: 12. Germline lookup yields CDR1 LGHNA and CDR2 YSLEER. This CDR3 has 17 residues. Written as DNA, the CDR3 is TGCGCCAGCAGCCAGTCCTACCGGGACAGGGGGGCCCACGAGCAGTACTTC. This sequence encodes CASSQSYRDRGAHEQYF.

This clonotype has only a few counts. CDR3 loop: CASSAGVGDTSYNEQFF. Here the CDR3 DNA reads TGCGCCAGCAGCGCGGGGGTCGGGGACACCTCCTACAATGAGCAGTTCTTC. This chain links TRBV5-1 with TRBJ2-1; a weak D match, TRBD2 (7 bases). CDR1 SGHRS and CDR2 YFSETQ come from the germline V gene. Trimming removed 4 bases from V and 0 bases from J, with 17 bases in between. The CDR3 extends over 17 amino acids.

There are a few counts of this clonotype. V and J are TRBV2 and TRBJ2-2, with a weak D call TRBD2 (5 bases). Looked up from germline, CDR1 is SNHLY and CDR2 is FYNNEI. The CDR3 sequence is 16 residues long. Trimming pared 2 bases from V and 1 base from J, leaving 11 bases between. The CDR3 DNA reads TGTGCCAGCAGTGAATGGAGTAGCGAGAACACCGGGGAGCTGTTTTTT. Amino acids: CASSEWSSENTGELFF.

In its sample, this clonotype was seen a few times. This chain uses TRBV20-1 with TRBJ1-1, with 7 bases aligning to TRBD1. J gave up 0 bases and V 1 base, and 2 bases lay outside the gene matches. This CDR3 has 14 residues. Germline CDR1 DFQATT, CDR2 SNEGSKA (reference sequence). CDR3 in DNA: TGCAGTGCTAGAGGAGGACAGGTGAACACTGAAGCTTTCTTT. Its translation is CSARGGQVNTEAFF.

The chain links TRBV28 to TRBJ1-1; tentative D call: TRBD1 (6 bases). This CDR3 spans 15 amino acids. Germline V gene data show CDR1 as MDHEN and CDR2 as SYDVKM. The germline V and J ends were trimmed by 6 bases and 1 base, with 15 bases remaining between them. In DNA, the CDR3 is TGTGCCAGCAGACCGAGGGGGTGGGGGAACACTGAAGCTTTCTTT. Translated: CASRPRGWGNTEAFF.

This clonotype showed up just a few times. The CDR3 is CSARGLNVYGYTF. CDR3 DNA: TGCAGTGCTAGGGGCCTTAACGTCTATGGCTACACCTTC. This chain uses TRBV20-1 with TRBJ1-2, with D unresolved. Germline V gene data show CDR1 as DFQATT and CDR2 as SNEGSKA (reference sequence). V was clipped by 3 bases and J by 4 bases, with 12 bases between them. This CDR3 spans 13 amino acids.

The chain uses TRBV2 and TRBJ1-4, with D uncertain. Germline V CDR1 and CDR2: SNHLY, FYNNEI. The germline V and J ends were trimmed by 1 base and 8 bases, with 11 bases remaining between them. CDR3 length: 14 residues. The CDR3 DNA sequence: TGTGCCAGCAGTGAAGGGTCGGAGGAAGAAAAACTGTTTTTT. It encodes CASSEGSEEEKLFF.

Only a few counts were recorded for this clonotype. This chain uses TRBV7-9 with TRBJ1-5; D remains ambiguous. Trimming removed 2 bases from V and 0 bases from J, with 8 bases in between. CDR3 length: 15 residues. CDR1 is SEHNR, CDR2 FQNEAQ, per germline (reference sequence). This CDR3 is CASSLHRYSNQPQHF. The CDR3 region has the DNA TGTGCCAGCAGCTTACACAGATATAGCAATCAGCCCCAGCATTTT. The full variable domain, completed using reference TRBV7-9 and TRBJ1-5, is DTGVSQNPRHKITKRGQNVTFRCDPISEHNRLYWYRQTLGQGPEFLTYFQNEAQLEKSRLLSDRFSAERPKGSFSTLEIQRTEQGDSAMYLCASSLHRYSNQPQHFGDGTRLSIL.

CDR3 nucleotides: TGCAGCGTTGAAGATTACCCAGGACAGGGGTCCGAGCAGTTCTTC. As protein: CSVEDYPGQGSEQFF. The V call is TRBV29-1, the J call TRBJ2-1, with 9 bases identical to TRBD1. Trimming at V came to 0 bases and at J to 10 bases, leaving 10 bases not matched to a gene. From germline, CDR1 is SQVTM and CDR2 ANQGSEA. The CDR3 runs 15 residues.

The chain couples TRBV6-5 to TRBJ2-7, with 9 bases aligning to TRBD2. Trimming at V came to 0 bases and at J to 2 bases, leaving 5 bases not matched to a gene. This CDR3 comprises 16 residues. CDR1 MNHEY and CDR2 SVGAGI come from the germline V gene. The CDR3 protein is CASSYSISSGTYEQYF. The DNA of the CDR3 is TGTGCCAGCAGTTACTCGATCTCTAGCGGGACCTACGAGCAGTACTTC.

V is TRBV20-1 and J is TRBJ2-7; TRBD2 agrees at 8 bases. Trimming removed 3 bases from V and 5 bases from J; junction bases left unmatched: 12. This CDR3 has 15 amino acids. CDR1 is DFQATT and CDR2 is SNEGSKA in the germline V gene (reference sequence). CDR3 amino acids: CSASNPPAGDHEQYF. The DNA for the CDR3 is TGCAGTGCTAGCAATCCACCAGCGGGAGACCACGAGCAGTACTTC.

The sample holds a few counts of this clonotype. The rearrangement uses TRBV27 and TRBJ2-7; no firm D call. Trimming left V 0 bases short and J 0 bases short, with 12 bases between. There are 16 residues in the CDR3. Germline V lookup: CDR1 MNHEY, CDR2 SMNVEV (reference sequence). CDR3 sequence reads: CASSLSGSYTSYEQYF. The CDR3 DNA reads TGTGCCAGCAGTTTATCGGGCAGTTATACCTCCTACGAGCAGTACTTC.

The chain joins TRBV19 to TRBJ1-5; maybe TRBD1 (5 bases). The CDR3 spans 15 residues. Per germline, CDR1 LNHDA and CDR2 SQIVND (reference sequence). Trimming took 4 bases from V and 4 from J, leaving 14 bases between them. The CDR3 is CASSNYGGWNQPQHF. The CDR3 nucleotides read TGTGCCAGTAGTAACTACGGGGGGTGGAATCAGCCCCAGCATTTT.

CDR3 sequence: CSAWGGDTYNEQFF. CDR3 DNA: TGCAGTGCTTGGGGGGGGGATACCTACAATGAGCAGTTCTTC. The chain uses TRBV20-1 and TRBJ2-1; 7 nucleotides line up with TRBD2. Germline values: CDR1 DFQATT, CDR2 SNEGSKA (reference sequence). The CDR3 has 14 amino acids. V shed 5 bases and J 2 bases; nucleotides not matched to a gene: 6.

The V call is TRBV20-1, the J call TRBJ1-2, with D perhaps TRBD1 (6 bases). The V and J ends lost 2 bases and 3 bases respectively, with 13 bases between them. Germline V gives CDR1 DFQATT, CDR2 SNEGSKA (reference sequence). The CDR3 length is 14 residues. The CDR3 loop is CSARQGRRYYGYTF. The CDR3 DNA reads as TGCAGTGCTAGACAGGGGCGGAGGTACTATGGCTACACCTTC.

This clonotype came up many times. As DNA, the CDR3 is TGTGCCAGCAGTCCCGTGGACCCCCAAGAGACCCAGTACTTC. Protein product: CASSPVDPQETQYF. The V call is TRBV12-3 or TRBV12-4, the J call TRBJ2-5; no reliable D call. V was trimmed by 5 bases and J by 1 base, leaving 11 bases between them. CDR3 length: 14 residues.

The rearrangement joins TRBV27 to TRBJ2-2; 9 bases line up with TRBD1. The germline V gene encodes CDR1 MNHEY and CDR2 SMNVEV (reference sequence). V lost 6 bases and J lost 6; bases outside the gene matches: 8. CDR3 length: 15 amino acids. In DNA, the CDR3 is TGTGCCAGCAGCTATACAGGGGGCCCGCCCGGGGAGCTGTTTTTT. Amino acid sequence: CASSYTGGPPGELFF.